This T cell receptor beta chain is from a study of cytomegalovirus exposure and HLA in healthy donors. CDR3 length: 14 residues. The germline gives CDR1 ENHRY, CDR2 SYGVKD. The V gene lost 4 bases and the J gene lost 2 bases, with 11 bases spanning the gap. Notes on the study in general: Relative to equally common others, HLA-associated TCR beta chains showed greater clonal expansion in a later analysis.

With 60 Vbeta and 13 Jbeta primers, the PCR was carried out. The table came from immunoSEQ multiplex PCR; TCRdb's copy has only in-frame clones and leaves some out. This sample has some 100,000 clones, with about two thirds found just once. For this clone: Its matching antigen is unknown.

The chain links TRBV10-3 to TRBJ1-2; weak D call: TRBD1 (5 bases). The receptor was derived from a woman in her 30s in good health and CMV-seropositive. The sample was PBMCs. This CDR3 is CAISVQVKNYGYTF. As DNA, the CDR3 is TGTGCCATCAGTGTACAGGTTAAGAACTATGGCTACACCTTC.